The T cell receptor beta chain under discussion was sequenced for a study of vaccination effects on CD4 cells after COVID-19. Concerning this clone itself: As yet, its antigen is unknown.

Study results and limitations: There were few convalescent patients in the study and no early post-infection timepoints. The vaccine-induced clones of healthy vaccinees included only 1 of 255 that cross-reacted with common cold coronaviruses.

The ViraFEST assay expanded antigen-specific CD4+ T cells with viral peptide pools before sequencing. At the end of about 10 days of culture, CD4+ T cells were isolated. Either the BNT162b2 or mRNA-1273 vaccine was given to participants in two doses. Generated by immunoSEQ multiplex PCR, the TCRdb table keeps only in-frame clones and is missing some. The data contain fewer than 90,000 clones, under 85% of them singletons. Sequencing used CD4+ T cells from PBMCs cultured with HCoV-OC43 spike peptides, obtained after COVID-19 vaccination. Described subset: HCoV-OC43 spike overlapping peptide pool stimulation. The origin of this receptor is a human donor who received a COVID-19 vaccine.

The CDR3 loop reads CASRTQKGNQPQHF. CDR3 nucleotide sequence: TGTGCCAGCAGAACCCAGAAGGGGAATCAGCCCCAGCATTTT. The chain combines TRBV6-5 with TRBJ1-5; D is perhaps TRBD1 (5 bases). CDR1 is MNHEY and CDR2 is SVGAGI in the germline V gene. The CDR3 has 14 amino acids. Trimming left V 6 bases short and J 4 bases short, with 13 bases between.